One sample yielded the 13 T cell receptor beta chains listed below, sequenced in a study of CD8 T cells in Susac syndrome. RNA in amounts of roughly 0.5 to 1 ug was reverse transcribed with random hexamers. TCRdb called the immunoSEQ multiplex PCR reads again in MiXCR, with one record for every CDR3 protein. Among around 160,000 distinct CDR3 sequences listed, 94% were seen once. The specimen was CD4+ T cells from PBMCs. The origin of the receptors is a human donor with multiple sclerosis.

The V and J genes are TRBV20-1 and TRBJ1-4, with unresolved D. CDR1 DFQATT and CDR2 SNEGSKA come from the germline V gene (reference sequence). The CDR3 has 11 amino acids. The V end was cut by 3 bases, the J end by 8 bases, with 7 bases between. CDR3 region: CSASKEEKLFF. For the CDR3, the DNA is TGCAGTGCTAGTAAGGAAGAAAAACTGTTTTTT.

The V call is TRBV20-1, the J call TRBJ1-4; D uncertain. V was shortened by 4 bases and J by 5 bases, with 17 bases between the two germline ends. Per the germline V gene, CDR1 is DFQATT and CDR2 is SNEGSKA (reference sequence). The CDR3 consists of 15 residues. CDR3 region: CSATGFGTANEKLFF. The CDR3 coding sequence is TGCAGTGCTACCGGTTTTGGCACGGCGAATGAAAAACTGTTTTTT.

This chain joins TRBV20-1 and TRBJ1-2; no reliable D call. The germline V and J ends were trimmed by 3 bases and 8 bases, with 10 bases remaining between them. The germline V gene has CDR1 DFQATT and CDR2 SNEGSKA (reference sequence). The CDR3 covers 11 residues. The CDR3 loop reads CSASYTWGYTF. The CDR3 bases are TGCAGTGCTAGTTACACATGGGGCTACACCTTC.

The CDR3 loop is CASSYQGFSEAFF. CDR3 sequence (DNA): TGTGCCAGCAGTTACCAGGGGTTCTCTGAAGCTTTCTTT. The gene calls are TRBV28 and TRBJ1-1; D is perhaps TRBD1 (6 bases). The germline gives CDR1 MDHEN, CDR2 SYDVKM. CDR3 size: 13 residues. V lost 4 bases and J 6 bases, leaving 12 bases between the germline ends. The variable domain in full, with the rest retrieved from reference TRBV28 and TRBJ1-1, is DVKVTQSSRYLVKRTGEKVFLECVQDMDHENMFWYRQDPGLGLRLIYFSYDVKMKEKGDIPEGYSVSREKKERFSLILESASTNQTSMYLCASSYQGFSEAFFGQGTRLTVV.

The V gene is TRBV20-1, the J gene TRBJ2-7; D not certain. This CDR3 is built from 14 residues. CDR1 is DFQATT and CDR2 is SNEGSKA in the germline V gene (reference sequence). CDR3 DNA: TGCAGCCCCCCGCAGGACGACCGGCCCTACGAGCAGTACTTC. This codes for CSPPQDDRPYEQYF.

The V gene is TRBV4-1, the J gene TRBJ2-2; D gene unclear. The CDR3 is 11 residues long. The germline V gene encodes CDR1 MGHRA and CDR2 YSYEKL. V shed 4 bases and J shed 7 bases, with 4 bases lying between them. The CDR3 DNA is TGCGCCAGCAGCCTTCACGGGGAGCTGTTTTTT. This translates into CASSLHGELFF.

J is TRBJ1-3 and V is TRBV9; D is ambiguous. The CDR3 contains 15 residues. Germline lookup yields CDR1 SGDLS and CDR2 YYNGEE. Trimming pared 5 bases from V and 0 bases from J, leaving 12 bases between. The CDR3 loop reads CASSPWQNSGNTIYF. For the CDR3, the DNA is TGTGCCAGCAGTCCGTGGCAAAACTCTGGAAACACCATATATTTT.

The rearrangement links TRBV20-1 to TRBJ1-5, with 7 bases lining up with TRBD1. From germline, CDR1 is DFQATT and CDR2 SNEGSKA (reference sequence). V shed 4 bases and J 1 base; nucleotides not matched to a gene: 4. This CDR3 contains 14 residues. The CDR3 loop is CSAKQGNSNQPQHF. The DNA for the CDR3 is TGCAGTGCTAAACAGGGGAACAGCAATCAGCCCCAGCATTTT.

V and J are TRBV3-1 and TRBJ2-7, with 15 bases identical to TRBD2. The germline gives CDR1 LGHDT, CDR2 YNNKEL (reference sequence). Trimming cost V 2 bases and J 6 bases; bases outside gene matches: 5. This CDR3 is built from 16 residues. The CDR3: CASSQTPGLAGGEQYF. The CDR3 DNA reads as TGTGCCAGCAGCCAAACCCCGGGACTAGCGGGAGGCGAGCAGTACTTC.

The rearrangement joins TRBV11-2 to TRBJ2-7; D possibly corresponds to TRBD2 (7 bases). The CDR3 is 16 residues long. Trimming took off 0 bases at V and 7 bases at J, with 19 bases between the two ends. The V gene's germline CDR1 is SGHAT and CDR2 FQNNGV. Here the CDR3 DNA reads TGTGCCAGCAGCTTAGATCAGGGCAGGGGAGGGCGGGAGCAGTACTTC. It translates to CASSLDQGRGGREQYF.

The rearrangement links TRBV25-1 to TRBJ2-3; D possibly corresponds to TRBD2 (6 bases). Per germline, CDR1 MGHDK and CDR2 SYGVNS. The CDR3 is made up of 14 amino acids. V lost 4 bases and J 0 bases, leaving 8 bases between the germline ends. The CDR3 protein is CASSVGGSTDTQYF. The CDR3 nucleotides read TGTGCCAGCAGTGTCGGGGGAAGCACAGATACGCAGTATTTT.

J is TRBJ1-2 and V is TRBV7-8; D is uncertain. The V gene lost 5 bases and the J gene lost 4 bases, with 11 bases spanning the gap. The CDR3 covers 13 residues. Germline CDR1 is SGHVS and CDR2 is FQNEAQ. The CDR3 region is CASSAISLYGYTF. DNA of the CDR3: TGTGCCAGCAGCGCCATCTCACTCTATGGCTACACCTTC.

The chain employs TRBV28 and TRBJ1-2; a possible D gene is TRBD1 (6 bases). CDR1 is MDHEN and CDR2 is SYDVKM in the germline V gene. Trimming took off 10 bases at V and 7 bases at J, with 16 bases between the two ends. The CDR3 consists of 12 residues. CDR3 in amino acids: CATVGGGGGYTF. Written as DNA, the CDR3 is TGTGCCACCGTGGGAGGGGGAGGTGGCTACACCTTC.